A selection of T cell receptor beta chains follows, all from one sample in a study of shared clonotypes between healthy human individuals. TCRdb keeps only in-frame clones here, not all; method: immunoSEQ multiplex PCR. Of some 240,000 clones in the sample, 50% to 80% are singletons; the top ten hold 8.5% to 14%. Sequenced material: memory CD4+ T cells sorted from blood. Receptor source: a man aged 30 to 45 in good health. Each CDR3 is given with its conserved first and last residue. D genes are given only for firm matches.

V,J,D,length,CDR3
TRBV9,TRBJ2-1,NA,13,CASSPRQYNEQFF
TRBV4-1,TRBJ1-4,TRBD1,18,CASSIQGELTATNEKLFF
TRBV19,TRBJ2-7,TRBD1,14,CASSGVDRHYEQYF
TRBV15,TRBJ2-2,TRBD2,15,CATSRGTSDTGELFF
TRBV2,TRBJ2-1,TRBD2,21,CASSRFSSSASGITIGNEQFF
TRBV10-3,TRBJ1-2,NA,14,CAISEPRDDYGYTF
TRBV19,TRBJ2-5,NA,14,CASNEGGYQETQYF
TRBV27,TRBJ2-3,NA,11,CASTQLGTQYF
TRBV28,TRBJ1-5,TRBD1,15,CASSLVLTGDQPQHF
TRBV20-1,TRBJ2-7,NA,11,CSASEEHEQYF
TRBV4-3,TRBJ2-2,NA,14,CASSLELRAGELFF
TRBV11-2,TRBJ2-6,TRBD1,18,CASSPGGQGLTGANVLTF
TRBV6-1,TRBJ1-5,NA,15,CASRSGWGADQPQHF
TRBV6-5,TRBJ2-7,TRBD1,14,CASSPSTGSYEQYF
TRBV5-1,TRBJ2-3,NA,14,CASSFRGRTDTQYF
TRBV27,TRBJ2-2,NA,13,CASGRQATGELFF
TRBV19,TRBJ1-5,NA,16,CASGDRTLLDNQPQHF
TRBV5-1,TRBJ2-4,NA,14,CASSLDRTAGVQYF
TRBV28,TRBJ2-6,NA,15,CASSLLRSGANVLTF
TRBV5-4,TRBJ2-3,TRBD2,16,CASSSRTSATTDTQYF
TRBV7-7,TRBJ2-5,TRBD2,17,CASSLRLAGANQETQYF
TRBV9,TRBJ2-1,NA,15,CASSAQGALRNEQFF
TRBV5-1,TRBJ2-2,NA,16,CASSPEQGGYTGELFF
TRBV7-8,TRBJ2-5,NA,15,CASNSASRAEETQYF
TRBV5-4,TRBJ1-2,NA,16,CASSPLRAESSHGYTF
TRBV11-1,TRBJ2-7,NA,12,CASSLPRYEQYF
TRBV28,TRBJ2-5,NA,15,CASSLPLGGGETQYF
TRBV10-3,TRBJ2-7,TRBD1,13,CAIRNDRGWEQYF
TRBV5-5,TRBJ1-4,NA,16,CASSPKVGGRGEKLFF
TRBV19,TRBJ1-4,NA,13,CASSTEGIGKLFF
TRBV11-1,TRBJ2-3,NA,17,CASSYWGSGVDTDTQYF
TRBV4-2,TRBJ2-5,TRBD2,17,CASSQAFATSGRETQYF
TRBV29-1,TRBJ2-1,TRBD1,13,CSVVGTGENEQFF
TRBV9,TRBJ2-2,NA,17,CASSVGIGTATTGELFF
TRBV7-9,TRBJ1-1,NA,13,CASSLRSDGEAFF
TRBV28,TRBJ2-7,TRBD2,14,CASSFSSGKDEQYF
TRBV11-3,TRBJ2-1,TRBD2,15,CASSPGLAGYNEQFF
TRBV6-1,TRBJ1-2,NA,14,CASSEATDNYGYTF
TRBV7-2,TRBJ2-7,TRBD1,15,CASSFVRGQGSRQYF
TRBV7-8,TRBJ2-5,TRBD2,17,CASSSRLSGRGEETQYF
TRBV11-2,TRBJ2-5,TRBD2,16,CASSLKASGISETQYF
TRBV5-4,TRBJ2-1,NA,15,CASSPFGRVLGEQFF